This passage covers 2 T cell receptor beta chains from one sample sequenced in a study of T cell responses to AZD1222 COVID-19 vaccine. Libraries were prepared by immunoSEQ multiplex PCR; TCRdb keeps only in-frame clonotypes and omits some of them. Of about 120,000 clones in the sample, 85% to 90% were seen once. Sequenced material: peripheral blood, taken on day 0 of AZD1222 vaccination. The receptor source for this set is an adult in good health.

V gene TRBV7-8 combines with J gene TRBJ2-7, with TRBD2 matching over 7 bases. Trimming cost V 0 bases and J 1 base; bases outside gene matches: 0. This CDR3 comprises 14 residues. Germline-derived CDR1 and CDR2 are SGHVS and FQNEAQ. This chain's CDR3 is CASSLARESYEQYF. The CDR3 bases are TGTGCCAGCAGCTTAGCGCGGGAGTCCTACGAGCAGTACTTC.

In this sample, this clone turned up once. The CDR3 nucleotides are TGTGCCAGCGTTCCCAGGCAGGGGGGCTATGGCTACACCTTC. Its translation: CASVPRQGGYGYTF. V gene TRBV6-5 combines with J gene TRBJ1-2, with TRBD1 matching over 7 bases. Germline-derived CDR1 and CDR2 are MNHEY and SVGAGI. Unmatched junction bases numbered 10, after V lost 8 bases and J lost 4 bases. This CDR3 is built from 14 residues.